What follows are 28 T cell receptor beta chains derived from one specimen sequenced in a study of T cells in Graves' hyperthyroidism and ophthalmopathy. RNA transcripts were the template for amplifying TCR beta CDR3 regions. The HTBI primer set drove a first-round RT-PCR of the TCR CDR3. One entry per CDR3 protein results from TCRdb running MiXCR on the multiplex PCR reads. The repertoire holds hundreds of thousands of distinct CDR3 sequences, with just over 35% as singletons. Sequences were obtained from blood. The receptor source for this set is a woman aged 35 to 49 with Graves' hyperthyroidism.

A remark on this clonotype: Just one base apart from a much larger clone, this may be a read error. The V call is TRBV2, the J call TRBJ2-7, with D possibly TRBD2 on 6 matching bases. Trimming shortened V by 10 bases and J by 3 bases, and 22 bases separated the two germline ends. The CDR3 is made up of 15 amino acids. Germline CDR1 reads SNHLY; CDR2 reads FYNNEI. In DNA form, the CDR3 reads TGTGCCACCGATACCCCCGGAGGCGGGGACTACGAGCAGTACTTC. Translation gives CATDTPGGGDYEQYF. The whole variable domain, filled in from reference TRBV2 and TRBJ2-7, reads EPEVTQTPSHQVTQMGQEVILRCVPISNHLYFYWYRQILGQKVEFLVSFYNNEISEKSEIFDDQFSVERPDGSNFTLKIRSTKLEDSAMYFCATDTPGGGDYEQYFGPGTRLTVT.

This clonotype came up a few times. The rearrangement links TRBV13 to TRBJ1-1; weak D call: TRBD1 (5 bases). The germline CDR1 and CDR2 sequences are PRHDT and FYEKMQ (reference sequence). Trimming took off 8 bases at V and 4 bases at J, with 17 bases between the two ends. The CDR3 contains 14 residues. The DNA of the CDR3 is TGTGCCAGCTGCCTTACGGGGGTGCGCACTGAAGCTTTCTTT. This encodes CASCLTGVRTEAFF.

Details on this clonotype: One junction end disagrees with the germline gene, perhaps due to a read error. The chain combines TRBV20-1 with TRBJ2-7; D is possibly TRBD2 (6 bases). The CDR3 has 14 amino acids. The germline CDR1 and CDR2 sequences are DFQATT and SNEGSKA (reference sequence). The CDR3 protein is CSARDIRGSYGQYF. CDR3 DNA: TGCAGTGCTAGAGATATACGGGGGTCCTACGGGCAGTACTTC.

This clonotype was detected ten times or more. The genes are TRBV14 and TRBJ1-2; no definite D call. This CDR3 region has 14 residues. CDR1 and CDR2 (germline): SGHDN, FVKESK. Trimming shortened V by 4 bases and J by 0 bases, and 9 bases separated the two germline ends. The CDR3 protein is CASSLSGTNYGYTF. The CDR3 bases are TGTGCCAGCAGCCTTTCGGGAACTAACTATGGCTACACCTTC.

In this sample, this clonotype turned up a few times. The V gene is TRBV10-3, the J gene TRBJ2-7, with unresolved D. Trimming left V 8 bases short and J 2 bases short, with 10 bases between. CDR1 and CDR2 (germline): ENHRY, SYGVKD. The CDR3 is 12 amino acids. For the CDR3, the DNA is TGTGCCATCGGCGACGCAGCCTACGAGCAGTACTTC. Translation: CAIGDAAYEQYF.

This clonotype was detected only a few times. The rearrangement links TRBV7-2 to TRBJ1-2; 9 nucleotides agree with TRBD1. V trimming: 0 bases; J trimming: 7 bases; junction bases outside the gene matches: 9. The length of the CDR3 is 16 residues. CDR1 is SGHTA and CDR2 is FQGNSA in the germline V gene. The CDR3 DNA reads TGTGCCAGCAGCTTAGCGCGGGGGGGACAGGGAGCTGGCTACACCTTC. Amino acids: CASSLARGGQGAGYTF.

This clonotype was seen at least ten times. The chain carries TRBV25-1 and TRBJ1-3; 8 nucleotides agree with TRBD1. Germline CDR1 reads MGHDK; CDR2 reads SYGVNS. This CDR3 contains 15 residues. Unmatched junction bases numbered 4, after V lost 6 bases and J lost 0 bases. CDR3 in amino acids: CASSLDRGSGNTIYF. The CDR3 DNA reads as TGTGCCAGCAGCTTAGACAGGGGCTCTGGAAACACCATATATTTT.

This sequence joins TRBV19 and TRBJ1-2; D not resolved. Trimming removed 8 bases at V and 4 bases at J, with 26 bases between. The germline V gene encodes CDR1 LNHDA and CDR2 SQIVND (reference sequence). CDR3 length: 17 amino acids. The CDR3 loop reads CASHTTDLGVFSYGYTF. The DNA of the CDR3 is TGTGCCAGTCATACAACCGACCTCGGGGTTTTTAGCTATGGCTACACCTTC.

This clonotype came up many times. V gene TRBV24-1 combines with J gene TRBJ2-5; maybe TRBD2 (5 bases). The CDR3 consists of 14 residues. V lost 4 bases to trimming and J lost 5 bases, with 13 bases between them. Germline lookup yields CDR1 KGHDR and CDR2 SFDVKD. The CDR3 DNA reads as TGTGCCACCAGTGACTCCGGGGTCGGCGAGACCCAGTACTTC. Protein sequence: CATSDSGVGETQYF.

The sample holds many counts of this clonotype. The chain links TRBV20-1 to TRBJ2-7, with TRBD1 as a possible D gene (6 bases). Looked up from germline, CDR1 is DFQATT and CDR2 is SNEGSKA (reference sequence). Deletions cut 4 bases from V and 4 bases from J, with 14 bases between. CDR3 length: 13 amino acids. The CDR3 loop is CSATEDRQYEQYF. The CDR3 DNA follows: TGCAGTGCTACCGAGGACAGACAATACGAGCAGTACTTC.

This clonotype has more than one count but fewer than ten. J is TRBJ1-5 and V is TRBV7-2, with unresolved D. Per the germline V gene, CDR1 is SGHTA and CDR2 is FQGNSA. The V gene lost 7 bases and the J gene lost 3 bases, with 19 bases spanning the gap. The CDR3 consists of 16 residues. CDR3 in DNA: TGTGCCAGCACCCCGGTTCGCGGGGTTAACAATCAGCCCCAGCATTTT. The encoded protein is CASTPVRGVNNQPQHF.

The chain has TRBV7-9 and TRBJ1-2; the D is unclear. This CDR3 comprises 14 residues. The V end lost 3 bases, the J end lost 5 bases, and 13 bases lay between the germline ends. The germline V gene has CDR1 SEHNR and CDR2 FQNEAQ (reference sequence). Written as DNA, the CDR3 is TGTGCCAGCAGCTTGAAATCGGGCCTATATGGCTACACCTTC. This gives the protein CASSLKSGLYGYTF.

This clonotype was detected ten times or more. V usage is TRBV7-9 and J usage is TRBJ1-1, with no clear D. Trimming removed 1 base from V and 1 base from J, with 10 bases in between. Looked up from germline, CDR1 is SEHNR and CDR2 is FQNEAQ (reference sequence). The CDR3 totals 15 residues. In DNA form, the CDR3 reads TGTGCCAGCAGCTTAGGGGCTGAGGGGAACACTGAAGCTTTCTTT. Translated, it gives CASSLGAEGNTEAFF. The entire variable domain, with the rest obtained from reference TRBV7-9 and TRBJ1-1, is as follows: DTGVSQNPRHKITKRGQNVTFRCDPISEHNRLYWYRQTLGQGPEFLTYFQNEAQLEKSRLLSDRFSAERPKGSFSTLEIQRTEQGDSAMYLCASSLGAEGNTEAFFGQGTRLTVV.

This clonotype was seen a few times. J is TRBJ1-1 and V is TRBV6-5; no clear D. Germline V lookup: CDR1 MNHEY, CDR2 SVGAGI. Trimming removed 6 bases from V and 0 bases from J, with 11 bases in between. The CDR3 is 14 residues long. For the CDR3, the DNA is TGTGCCAGCAGAGGGAGGTTGGTGAACACTGAAGCTTTCTTT. Encoded protein: CASRGRLVNTEAFF.

This clonotype was observed many times. V and J are TRBV12-3 or TRBV12-4 and TRBJ2-2; TRBD2 might be the D (6 bases). V was cut by 6 bases and J by 7 bases, with 18 bases left in between. CDR3 length equals 15 residues. In DNA form, the CDR3 reads TGTGCCAGCAGGGAGGTTGCAGGGAGGTACGGGGAGCTGTTTTTT. It encodes CASREVAGRYGELFF.

The chain joins TRBV24-1 to TRBJ2-1; D unresolved. Germline V CDR1 and CDR2: KGHDR, SFDVKD. V was shortened by 0 bases and J by 7 bases, with 12 bases between the two germline ends. CDR3 length equals 15 residues. CDR3 residues: CATSDLHAGKNEQFF. CDR3 sequence (DNA): TGTGCCACCAGTGATTTGCATGCCGGTAAAAATGAGCAGTTCTTC.

This clonotype was observed a few times. The J gene is TRBJ1-1, the V gene TRBV20-1; D uncertain. Trimming cost V 0 bases and J 8 bases, with 13 bases left between them. The CDR3 totals 13 residues. CDR1 DFQATT and CDR2 SNEGSKA come from the germline V gene (reference sequence). The CDR3 spells CSARDHRGSEAFF. CDR3 nucleotide sequence: TGCAGTGCTAGAGACCACCGAGGCTCCGAAGCTTTCTTT.

The chain is built from TRBV12-3 or TRBV12-4 and TRBJ1-5; D is perhaps TRBD1 (5 bases). The V gene lost 5 bases and the J gene lost 7 bases, with 30 bases spanning the gap. There are 19 residues in the CDR3. CDR3 DNA: TGTGCCAGCAGTCTTTCCTCTTTGGGGGTGGTTTTGATCGAGCAGCCCCAGCATTTT. Amino acids: CASSLSSLGVVLIEQPQHF.

This chain connects TRBV19 to TRBJ1-5; possible D gene TRBD1, 5 bases. Trimming took 11 bases from V and 4 from J, leaving 18 bases between them. The CDR3 is made up of 14 amino acids. CDR1 is LNHDA, CDR2 SQIVND, per germline (reference sequence). In DNA, the CDR3 is TGTGCCTGGAGTAGGGGCAGGCCGAATCAGCCCCAGCATTTT. This translates into CAWSRGRPNQPQHF.

In this sample, this clonotype turned up a few times. The rearrangement uses TRBV20-1 and TRBJ1-5; 7 nucleotides align to TRBD1. Trimming cost V 2 bases and J 4 bases; bases outside gene matches: 8. The V gene's germline CDR1 is DFQATT and CDR2 SNEGSKA (reference sequence). The CDR3 covers 15 residues. The CDR3 DNA follows: TGCAGTGCTAGACCCCCAGGGGGTTTTAATCAGCCCCAGCATTTT. It is translated as CSARPPGGFNQPQHF.

This clonotype was recorded a few times. This chain uses TRBV7-8 with TRBJ2-5; D possibly corresponds to TRBD1 (5 bases). The CDR3 is made up of 15 amino acids. Trimming took off 7 bases at V and 0 bases at J, with 15 bases between the two ends. Per the germline V gene, CDR1 is SGHVS and CDR2 is FQNEAQ. CDR3 in DNA: TGTGCCAGCAACCAAGACAGCACGTACCAAGAGACCCAGTACTTC. Amino acid sequence: CASNQDSTYQETQYF. The whole variable domain, filled in from reference TRBV7-8 and TRBJ2-5, reads GAGVSQSPRYKVAKRGQDVALRCDPISGHVSLFWYQQALGQGPEFLTYFQNEAQLDKSGLPSDRFFAERPEGSVSTLKIQRTQQEDSAVYLCASNQDSTYQETQYFGPGTRLLVL.

Only a few counts were recorded for this clonotype. The chain has TRBV12-3 or TRBV12-4 and TRBJ1-2, with D possibly being TRBD1 (6 bases). This CDR3 contains 15 residues. The V gene lost 6 bases and the J gene lost 0 bases, with 14 bases spanning the gap. The CDR3 is CASRRRGGSNYGYTF. The CDR3 DNA is TGTGCCAGCAGAAGGAGGGGGGGCTCTAACTATGGCTACACCTTC.

In its sample, this clonotype was seen a few times. The chain carries TRBV7-8 and TRBJ2-2, with TRBD2 identical over 7 bases. CDR3 size: 17 residues. Trimming at V came to 2 bases and at J to 4 bases, leaving 10 bases not matched to a gene. The germline V gene has CDR1 SGHVS and CDR2 FQNEAQ. Here the CDR3 reads CASSLPPGRVSTGELFF. Here the CDR3 DNA reads TGTGCCAGCAGCTTACCCCCTGGGAGGGTAAGCACCGGGGAGCTGTTTTTT.

This clonotype was picked up many times. The chain couples TRBV7-2 to TRBJ2-7; D gene ambiguous. The germline gives CDR1 SGHTA, CDR2 FQGNSA. The CDR3 runs to 14 residues. The V end lost 5 bases, the J end lost 2 bases, and 13 bases lay between the germline ends. The CDR3, as DNA: TGTGCCAGCAGCCCCTACGTTTCCACCTACGAGCAGTACTTC. Translating it yields CASSPYVSTYEQYF.

This clonotype was seen a handful of times. The chain employs TRBV2 and TRBJ1-5; D is uncertain. The CDR3 is 18 amino acids. With 5 bases removed from V and 0 bases from J, the gap between germline ends came to 20 bases. Germline V gives CDR1 SNHLY, CDR2 FYNNEI. In DNA form, the CDR3 reads TGTGCCAGCAGTTACTCGTTGGGCGGCGAGCTTAGCAATCAGCCCCAGCATTTT. Amino acids: CASSYSLGGELSNQPQHF.

The rearrangement joins TRBV19 to TRBJ1-5, with 10 bases aligning to TRBD1. Germline CDR1 reads LNHDA; CDR2 reads SQIVND (reference sequence). V was pared by 8 bases and J by 0 bases, with 7 bases of the junction left unmatched. The CDR3 has 16 residues. The CDR3 protein is CASAEGTGDSNQPQHF. The DNA for the CDR3 is TGTGCCAGTGCTGAGGGGACAGGGGATAGCAATCAGCCCCAGCATTTT. Supplemented by reference TRBV19 and TRBJ1-5, the full variable domain reads DGGITQSPKYLFRKEGQNVTLSCEQNLNHDAMYWYRQDPGQGLRLIYYSQIVNDFQKGDIAEGYSVSREKKESFPLTVTSAQKNPTAFYLCASAEGTGDSNQPQHFGDGTRLSIL.

This sequence joins TRBV10-3 and TRBJ1-5, with 8 bases lining up with TRBD1. CDR1 ENHRY and CDR2 SYGVKD come from the germline V gene. The CDR3 has 14 residues. Trimming took 6 bases from V and 7 from J; bases not matched to a gene: 8. CDR3 residues: CAISGQGTGQPQHF. The DNA for the CDR3 is TGTGCCATCAGCGGACAGGGAACAGGGCAGCCCCAGCATTTT.

V and J are TRBV7-2 and TRBJ1-6; D is perhaps TRBD1 (6 bases). The germline gives CDR1 SGHTA, CDR2 FQGNSA. V lost 5 bases and J 8 bases, leaving 10 bases between the germline ends. The CDR3 has 13 amino acids. The CDR3 is CASSGGSDSPLHF. The CDR3 DNA reads as TGTGCCAGCAGCGGGGGCTCGGATTCACCCCTCCACTTT.